A selection of T cell receptor beta chains follows, all from one sample in a study of T-cell memory formation after mild COVID-19. TCRdb redid the calling of the 5' RACE reads with MiXCR, one entry per CDR3 protein. The table lists some 43,000 distinct CDR3 sequences, about 6.1% of them singletons. Sequencing was performed on PBMCs or a T cell subset sorted from them (not recorded which). The receptors here all came from an adult who had mild COVID-19 (a few samples of this study predate the infection). Cell type and time point are not known. Both conserved end residues are part of each CDR3. A D gene is named only where the DNA matches it firmly. Not every row has a clone size; where given, it reads once, few, many or a size class.

J gene,D gene,clone size,V gene,CDR3 protein,CDR3 DNA
TRBJ2-3,TRBD2,many,TRBV7-9,CASSSGDYSDTQYF,TGTGCCAGCAGCTCCGGGGACTACTCCGATACGCAGTATTTT
TRBJ2-5,TRBD2,few,TRBV10-2,CASSYSGRGAETQYF,TGCGCCAGCAGTTATAGCGGGAGGGGGGCAGAGACCCAGTACTTC
TRBJ2-7,.,few,TRBV7-9,CASSLRTAGTNYEQYF,TGTGCCAGCAGCTTAAGGACAGCCGGGACAAACTACGAGCAGTACTTC
TRBJ1-2,TRBD1,many,TRBV7-9,CASSWGQGGVYGYTF,TGTGCCAGCAGCTGGGGACAGGGGGGAGTCTATGGCTACACCTTC
TRBJ2-2,.,.,TRBV27,CASSLASHTGELFF,TGTGCCAGCAGTTTAGCCTCACACACCGGGGAGCTGTTTTTT
TRBJ1-2,.,.,TRBV24-1,CAIAGQGEGYTF,TGTGCCATCGCTGGTCAGGGCGAGGGCTACACCTTC
TRBJ1-5,TRBD1,many,TRBV20-1,CSARDRGIYSNQPQHF,TGCAGTGCTAGAGACAGGGGGATATATAGCAATCAGCCCCAGCATTTT
TRBJ2-1,.,.,TRBV28,CASNGGSYNEQFF,TGTGCCAGCAACGGGGGCTCCTACAATGAGCAGTTCTTC
TRBJ1-1,.,few,TRBV5-6,CASSFGHKNTEAFF,TGTGCCAGCAGCTTCGGGCATAAGAACACTGAAGCTTTCTTT
TRBJ2-1,.,.,TRBV3-1,CASSHYQQNEQFF,TGTGCCAGCAGCCATTATCAGCAGAATGAGCAGTTCTTC
TRBJ2-7,.,many,TRBV6-5,CASSYSRWVVYEQYF,TGTGCCAGCAGTTACTCTCGATGGGTTGTCTACGAGCAGTACTTC